Listed below are T cell receptor beta chains from one sample, sequenced in a study of CD8 T cells in ankylosing spondylitis. TCRdb called the 5' RACE reads again in MiXCR, with one record for every CDR3 protein. Of about 400,000 distinct CDR3 sequences listed, 20% are singletons. Source material: blood, either unsorted or a sorted T cell fraction (not recorded which). These receptors were obtained from a male donor with ankylosing spondylitis or in good health (not recorded which). CDR3s include the opening cysteine and the closing phenylalanine or tryptophan. A D gene is named only where the DNA matches it firmly. Clone sizes are given selectively: once, few, many, or a class where the clone is expanded.

cdr3_nt	cdr3_aa	d_call	j_call	clone_size	v_call
TGTGCCAGCAGCACTAACCGGGACTTACTCAGGAAAGAGACCCAGTACTTC	CASSTNRDLLRKETQYF	-	TRBJ2-5	-	TRBV7-9
TGTGCCAGCAGTTACTCGATTGGGTCCGGGGAGCTGTTTTTT	CASSYSIGSGELFF	-	TRBJ2-2	few	TRBV6-5
TGTGCCAGCAGTGACGGAACCTCCTACGAGCAGTACTTC	CASSDGTSYEQYF	-	TRBJ2-7	-	TRBV12-3/TRBV12-4
TGTGCCAGCAGCCTACACCCCCAGGACAGCTCCTCTGGGGCCAACGTCCTGACTTTC	CASSLHPQDSSSGANVLTF	-	TRBJ2-6	few	TRBV7-8
TGCAGCGTTGAAACCTCCGGGACAAACTACGAGCAGTACTTC	CSVETSGTNYEQYF	-	TRBJ2-7	-	TRBV29-1
TGTGCCAGCAGCTTAAGGGACTTCAAAAACATTCAGTACTTC	CASSLRDFKNIQYF	-	TRBJ2-4	few	TRBV13
TGCGCCAGCAGCCTCGGATCAGGGATCGGGGAGCTGTTTTTT	CASSLGSGIGELFF	-	TRBJ2-2	-	TRBV4-1
TGTGCCAGCAGCTCCTCCCGGGGGCCAGAATACAATGAGCAGTTCTTC	CASSSSRGPEYNEQFF	-	TRBJ2-1	few	TRBV7-9
TGCAGCGTTGAGGAGGGAAGCTCCTACAATGAGCAGTTCTTC	CSVEEGSSYNEQFF	-	TRBJ2-1	many	TRBV29-1
TGTGCCAGCTCCCCCGTCGGGCTAGCGGGGTACAATGAGCAGTTCTTC	CASSPVGLAGYNEQFF	TRBD2	TRBJ2-1	-	TRBV28
TGTGCCACCAGTGACCCTTGGCAGGGCCTCCAAGAGACCCAGTACTTC	CATSDPWQGLQETQYF	-	TRBJ2-5	few	TRBV24-1
TGCGCCAGCAGCCAAGAAGTAGGAAACAATGAGCAGTTCTTC	CASSQEVGNNEQFF	-	TRBJ2-1	-	TRBV4-1
TGTGCCAGCAGCCTCGTCACGAACACCGGGGAGCTGTTTTTT	CASSLVTNTGELFF	-	TRBJ2-2	-	TRBV3-1
TGTGCCAGCAGTGAAGTCTGGGGCCGGGGCACTGAAGCTTTCTTT	CASSEVWGRGTEAFF	-	TRBJ1-1	few	TRBV2
TGCAGTGCCGGGACAGTGAACACCGGGGAGCTGTTTTTT	CSAGTVNTGELFF	TRBD1	TRBJ2-2	many	TRBV20-1
TGTGCCAGCAGCCAAGATTTAGGACCCCGTGATACGCAGTATTTT	CASSQDLGPRDTQYF	-	TRBJ2-3	-	TRBV3-1
TGTGCCAGCAGCCAACTCGATACGCAGTATTTT	CASSQLDTQYF	-	TRBJ2-3	many	TRBV3-1
TGTGCCAGCAGCCCTCCCACGACCTTC	CASSPPTTF	-	TRBJ1-2	few	TRBV28
TGTGCCAGCAGTGAGAGCCCAGCCACTGAAGCTTTCTTT	CASSESPATEAFF	-	TRBJ1-1	few	TRBV6-4
TGTGCCACCAGCCCAAGCGGGGGGGCCTCCGAGACCCAGTACTTC	CATSPSGGASETQYF	TRBD2	TRBJ2-5	many	TRBV15
TGTGCCAGCAATGGACGGCAGGACAGGGGGGATACGCAGTATTTT	CASNGRQDRGDTQYF	TRBD1	TRBJ2-3	few	TRBV12-3/TRBV12-4
TGTGCCACCAGGACAGTCGAACTTGGGAGTTACGAGCAGTACTTC	CATRTVELGSYEQYF	-	TRBJ2-7	few	TRBV28
TGTGCCAGCAGTCCCCGGGACACAGAAGTAGTCCAGCATTTT	CASSPRDTEVVQHF	-	TRBJ1-5	-	TRBV12-3/TRBV12-4
TGTGCCAGCAGCTTAGGAGGCGGAGAGTCCTACAATGAGCAGTTCTTC	CASSLGGGESYNEQFF	-	TRBJ2-1	few	TRBV7-6
TGTGCCAGCAGCTTAGCAAGACAGGCTAGGGATACGCAGTATTTT	CASSLARQARDTQYF	-	TRBJ2-3	few	TRBV7-8
TGTGCCAGCAGTTTAGTTCCAGGGGTGGTTGAGCAGTTCTTC	CASSLVPGVVEQFF	-	TRBJ2-1	few	TRBV12-3/TRBV12-4
TGTGCCAGCACAGGGTTAGCCTACGAGCAGTACTTC	CASTGLAYEQYF	-	TRBJ2-7	-	TRBV28
TGTGCCAGCAGGAAGAGGCGGGAGACCCAGTACTTC	CASRKRRETQYF	-	TRBJ2-5	-	TRBV28
TGTGCCAGCAGCTCCGGTCCCCCTGGAGGGGCCACCTACGAGCAGTACTTC	CASSSGPPGGATYEQYF	-	TRBJ2-7	-	TRBV9
TGTGCCAGTAGTATAGATCTCTTTAGCCCGTTGGGGCAGTTCTTC	CASSIDLFSPLGQFF	-	TRBJ2-1	-	TRBV19
TGTGCCAGCAGCCAGGGTCTAGGCTCTAGCACAGATACGCAGTATTTT	CASSQGLGSSTDTQYF	-	TRBJ2-3	-	TRBV12-3/TRBV12-4
TGCGCCAGCAGCGCCGACTGGACTGAAGCTTTCTTT	CASSADWTEAFF	-	TRBJ1-1	-	TRBV5-1
TGCGCCAGCAGCCAAGAGGGTAGGGTTGAGCAGTTCTTC	CASSQEGRVEQFF	-	TRBJ2-1	-	TRBV4-1
TGCAGCGTTGTTGGGACTAGCGGGGGGCTCCCCTACAATGAGCAGTTCTTC	CSVVGTSGGLPYNEQFF	TRBD2	TRBJ2-1	-	TRBV29-1
TGTGCCACCAGTGACCCGGACGGAGTAGAGCAGTACTTC	CATSDPDGVEQYF	-	TRBJ2-7	few	TRBV24-1
TGTGCCAGCAGCCAAGAGGGGGAGACGGCCTACGAGCAGTACTTC	CASSQEGETAYEQYF	-	TRBJ2-7	few	TRBV4-2
TGTGCCAGCAGCCGACTAGCGGACGACGGGGACGGGGAGCTGTTTTTT	CASSRLADDGDGELFF	TRBD2	TRBJ2-2	-	TRBV28